In this sample, the clone carrying this T cell receptor (beta chain) turned up once. Its antigen is as yet unknown. The data originate from a study of shared clonotypes between healthy human individuals. Study-level results: The sampled material consisted only of blood, and tissue repertoires are likely to differ.

The V gene's germline CDR1 is SEHNR and CDR2 FQNEAQ (reference sequence). The CDR3 is 16 residues long. J was trimmed by 5 bases and V by 6 bases; bases with no gene match: 16. Generated by immunoSEQ multiplex PCR, the TCRdb table keeps only in-frame clones and is missing some. The table shows about 1 million clones, with about 75% occurring only once. The clonotype originates from a man aged 18 to 35 in good health. What was sequenced was memory CD4+ T cells sorted from blood. The subset denotes: CD45RA-negative fraction. This sequence joins TRBV7-9 and TRBJ2-7; 7 nucleotides line up with TRBD2. This CDR3 reads CASRAVVRLANNEQYF. In DNA form, the CDR3 reads TGTGCCAGCAGGGCGGTGGTGCGACTAGCTAACAACGAGCAGTACTTC.